The 5 T cell receptor beta chains given below trace back to one sample, sequenced in a study of T cell responses to AZD1222 COVID-19 vaccine. Sequencing was performed with immunoSEQ multiplex PCR; in TCRdb, only in-frame clones are kept and a portion is missing. This table has about 140,000 clones, more than 85% appearing once. The sample consisted of peripheral blood, taken on day 0 of AZD1222 vaccination. The receptor set was obtained from an adult in good health.

The CDR3 nucleotides read TGCGCCAGCAGCACAGACAGGGCCAATGAGCAGTTCTTC. Its translation: CASSTDRANEQFF. This chain connects TRBV5-1 to TRBJ2-1; 7 bases align to TRBD1. J lost 6 bases, V lost 4 bases, and 4 bases had no gene match. Germline V gives CDR1 SGHRS, CDR2 YFSETQ. CDR3 length equals 13 residues.

The chain recombines TRBV7-2 with TRBJ1-5; possibly TRBD1 for D (5 bases). Trimming shortened V by 0 bases and J by 0 bases, and 9 bases separated the two germline ends. Germline CDR1 reads SGHTA; CDR2 reads FQGNSA. The CDR3 is 16 residues long. The CDR3 DNA sequence: TGTGCCAGCAGCTTAGCAGGGGCCAATAGCAATCAGCCCCAGCATTTT. Amino acids: CASSLAGANSNQPQHF. Full variable domain (remainder filled in from reference TRBV7-2 and TRBJ1-5): GAGVSQSPSNKVTEKGKDVELRCDPISGHTALYWYRQSLGQGLEFLIYFQGNSAPDKSGLPSDRFSAERTGGSVSTLTIQRTQQEDSAVYLCASSLAGANSNQPQHFGDGTRLSIL.

The CDR3 region is CASSQDQQGEGSNQPQHF. The DNA for the CDR3 is TGCGCCAGCAGCCAAGACCAACAGGGGGAAGGGAGCAATCAGCCCCAGCATTTT. The rearrangement links TRBV4-1 to TRBJ1-5; 8 nucleotides line up with TRBD1. The CDR3 extends over 18 amino acids. Germline CDR1 is MGHRA and CDR2 is YSYEKL. With 0 bases clipped from V and 1 base from J, the junction kept 8 bases outside the gene matches.

The rearrangement joins TRBV10-3 to TRBJ2-4, with 13 nucleotides matching TRBD2. The ends lost 0 bases at V and 1 base at J; junction bases unmatched: 6. The CDR3 spans 19 residues. Germline V lookup: CDR1 ENHRY, CDR2 SYGVKD. CDR3 sequence: CAISESGLAGVGAKNIQYF. The CDR3 nucleotides read TGTGCCATCAGTGAGTCTGGACTAGCGGGAGTAGGGGCCAAAAACATTCAGTACTTC.

This rearrangement joins TRBV3-1 (or the pseudogene TRBV3-2) to TRBJ2-7; TRBD1 matches 7 bases. CDR1 is LGHDT, CDR2 YNNKEL, per germline (reference sequence). There are 18 residues in the CDR3. V was pared by 0 bases and J by 2 bases, with 13 bases of the junction left unmatched. The CDR3 DNA sequence: TGTGCCAGCAGCCAAGATTTAGTATTGGGACAGCAACCCTACGAGCAGTACTTC. It is translated as CASSQDLVLGQQPYEQYF.